The 26 T cell receptor beta chains reported below all come from one sample, sequenced in a study of Graves' ophthalmopathy and Graves' hyperthyroidism. RNA transcripts served as template for amplifying TCR beta CDR3 sequences. First-round RT-PCR employed HTBI primers, with a second-round multiplex PCR after it. TCRdb fed the multiplex PCR reads into MiXCR, producing one record per CDR3 protein. The sample consists of over 12,000 distinct CDR3 sequences, approximately 48% of them appearing once. The sample comprised peripheral blood. These receptors originate from a woman aged 30 to 39 with Graves' ophthalmopathy.

On this clonotype: One end of the junction varies from germline; a read error may be responsible. The J gene is TRBJ2-6, the V gene TRBV4-3, with D possibly being TRBD1 or TRBD2 (5 bases each). CDR1 is LGHNA and CDR2 is YSLEER in the germline V gene. The length of the CDR3 is 16 residues. CDR3 DNA: TGCGCCAGCAGCCTTATGACCGGGGCTGGGGCCAGCGTCCTGACTTTC. Protein sequence: CASSLMTGAGASVLTF.

This clonotype was detected ten times or more. The J gene is TRBJ2-5, the V gene TRBV5-6, with 7 bases identical to TRBD1. The CDR3 contains 18 residues. Per the germline V gene, CDR1 is SGHDT and CDR2 is YYEEEE. The junction had 15 bases not matched to a gene; V was cut back by 2 bases and J by 2 bases. CDR3 coding DNA: TGTGCCAGCAGCTTCAGCGATGGGGACAGCACACTACAAGAGACCCAGTACTTC. This translates into CASSFSDGDSTLQETQYF.

This chain links TRBV7-9 with TRBJ2-7; TRBD2 might be the D (6 bases). The CDR3 consists of 13 residues. The germline gives CDR1 SEHNR, CDR2 FQNEAQ (reference sequence). V was cut by 6 bases and J by 3 bases, with 12 bases left in between. The CDR3 DNA follows: TGTGCCAGCAGGGAGGGACTGAGCTACGAGCAGTACTTC. Amino acid sequence: CASREGLSYEQYF.

Comments on this clonotype: A read error may produce the germline difference seen at one junction end. The V and J genes are TRBV7-9 and TRBJ2-1; 9 bases match TRBD2. The CDR3 covers 15 residues. In germline, CDR1 is SEHNR, CDR2 FQNEAQ (reference sequence). Here the CDR3 reads CASTLGPSGNNEQFF. CDR3 DNA sequence: TGTGCCAGCACCCTAGGGCCTAGCGGGAACAATGAACAGTTCTTC.

A word on this clonotype: This may stem from a read error, because a much larger clone lies one nucleotide away. The chain is built from TRBV29-1 and TRBJ2-1, with D possibly being TRBD2 (5 bases). Trimming took off 7 bases at V and 14 bases at J, with 15 bases between the two ends. The germline CDR1 and CDR2 sequences are SQVTM and ANQGSEA. The CDR3 contains 10 residues. CDR3 loop: CSGLRTAEFF. CDR3 sequence (DNA): TGCAGCGGTCTCCGGACTGCTGAGTTCTTC.

This chain links TRBV20-1 with TRBJ1-5; possible D gene TRBD1, 6 bases. Germline V gives CDR1 DFQATT, CDR2 SNEGSKA (reference sequence). The CDR3 extends over 12 amino acids. The CDR3 bases are TGCAGCGCCAATACAGGGAATCAGCCCCAGCATTTT. Protein product: CSANTGNQPQHF.

This CDR3 is CASSLLGGGPLYEQYF. The CDR3 DNA sequence: TGTGCCAGCAGCTTACTAGGGGGAGGGCCTTTGTACGAGCAGTACTTC. This chain links TRBV7-8 with TRBJ2-7; weak D call: TRBD2 (7 bases). CDR1 is SGHVS, CDR2 FQNEAQ, per germline. The CDR3 sequence is 16 residues long. Between the trimmed V and J ends, which lost 2 bases and 4 bases, there was a span of 18 bases.

The chain couples TRBV19 to TRBJ1-2; the D gene is possibly TRBD1 (5 bases). This CDR3 is built from 13 residues. Germline V gene data show CDR1 as LNHDA and CDR2 as SQIVND (reference sequence). Trimming stripped 4 bases from V and 6 bases from J, with 12 bases between. CDR3 loop: CASSRGRSDGYTF. The CDR3 bases are TGTGCCAGTAGTAGGGGACGGTCGGATGGCTACACCTTC.

This clonotype was recorded a few times. The chain couples TRBV7-9 to TRBJ2-7; no clear D. Trimming took 3 bases from V and 6 from J, leaving 12 bases between them. Looked up from germline, CDR1 is SEHNR and CDR2 is FQNEAQ (reference sequence). This CDR3 has 13 amino acids. The CDR3, as DNA: TGTGCCAGCAGCTTGAGTTCCGAAGGCGAGCAGTACTTC. Amino acids: CASSLSSEGEQYF.

CDR3 DNA: TGTGCCAGCAGCCAAGGACAGGGCTCTGGAAACACCATATATTTT. Encoded protein: CASSQGQGSGNTIYF. The chain is built from TRBV14 and TRBJ1-3, with 7 bases that match TRBD1. J was trimmed by 0 bases and V by 1 base; bases with no gene match: 0. Germline V gene lookup returns CDR1 SGHDN and CDR2 FVKESK. The CDR3 extends over 15 amino acids.

This clonotype was detected many times. V is TRBV7-9 and J is TRBJ1-5, with TRBD1 as a possible D gene (6 bases). The ends were cut back, 5 bases at V and 5 bases at J, with 10 bases in the middle. The CDR3 covers 13 residues. Germline V CDR1 and CDR2: SEHNR, FQNEAQ (reference sequence). CDR3 amino acids: CASSRTADQPQHF. The CDR3 DNA reads as TGTGCCAGCAGCCGGACAGCAGATCAGCCCCAGCATTTT.

This sequence joins TRBV20-1 and TRBJ1-5, with D possibly being TRBD1 (6 bases). There are 14 residues in the CDR3. Trimming stripped 6 bases from V and 4 bases from J, with 16 bases between. Germline V lookup: CDR1 DFQATT, CDR2 SNEGSKA (reference sequence). The CDR3 region is CSARKGGPNQPQHF. CDR3 nucleotides: TGCAGTGCCCGCAAGGGGGGACCGAATCAGCCCCAGCATTTT.

This clonotype has only a few counts. The chain is built from TRBV20-1 and TRBJ2-7; 8 nucleotides agree with TRBD2. Per the germline V gene, CDR1 is DFQATT and CDR2 is SNEGSKA (reference sequence). CDR3 size: 13 residues. The ends lost 3 bases at V and 0 bases at J; junction bases unmatched: 1. The CDR3 DNA sequence: TGCAGTGCTAGGAGCGGGAGCTCCTACGAGCAGTACTTC. Its translation is CSARSGSSYEQYF.

The genes are TRBV20-1 and TRBJ2-7; D is unclear. The CDR3 covers 12 residues. Trimming shortened V by 4 bases and J by 5 bases, and 12 bases separated the two germline ends. Germline CDR1 is DFQATT and CDR2 is SNEGSKA (reference sequence). The CDR3 region has the DNA TGCAGTGCTACCCCCAACGAGAACGAGCAGTACTTC. The encoded protein is CSATPNENEQYF.

Of note for this clonotype: Because the CDR3 is missing its conserved closing phenylalanine or tryptophan, this is likely a read error. This chain connects TRBV6-5 to TRBJ2-5; 9 bases map to TRBD1. Germline CDR1 and CDR2: MNHEY and SVGAGI. There are 14 residues in the CDR3. V dropped 10 bases and J dropped 5; count of bases not matched to a gene: 11. CDR3 coding DNA: TGTGCCACCAGGACAGGGGTTATTGCGGAGACCCAGTACTCC. The encoded protein is CATRTGVIAETQYS.

As regards this clonotype: At one end, the junction sequence differs from germline, possibly due to a read error. This sequence joins TRBV7-6 and TRBJ2-5; D gene ambiguous. Germline CDR1 SGHVS, CDR2 FNYEAQ. The CDR3 runs 16 residues. In DNA form, the CDR3 reads TGCGCCAGCAGCTCAGCCCTGAGAGGAGTCCAAGAGACCCAGTACTTC. This sequence encodes CASSSALRGVQETQYF. Using reference TRBV7-6 and TRBJ2-5 for the parts outside the CDR3, the full variable domain is GAGVSQSPRYKVTKRGQDVALRCDPISGHVSLYWYRQALGQGPEFLTYFNYEAQQDKSGLPNDRFSAERPEGSISTLTIQRTEQRDSAMYRCASSSALRGVQETQYFGPGTRLLVL.

Turning to this clonotype: The CDR3 ends on some other residue instead of the conserved phenylalanine or tryptophan, so this is likely a read error. The CDR3 coding sequence is TGTGCCGGCAGTGACTCCAGCACAGAGACGCAGTATTGT. As protein: CAGSDSSTETQYC. This sequence joins TRBV6-4 and TRBJ2-3; D gene ambiguous. The CDR3 consists of 13 residues. Germline V gene data show CDR1 as MRHNA and CDR2 as SNTAGT.

This clonotype is categorized as medium-sized (0.01 to 0.1%). This chain connects TRBV25-1 to TRBJ2-5; 8 bases align to TRBD1. In germline, CDR1 is MGHDK, CDR2 SYGVNS. J gave up 7 bases and V 2 bases, and 6 bases lay outside the gene matches. The CDR3 contains 14 residues. The CDR3 DNA sequence: TGTGCCAGCAGTGAAGGGACAGGAGTCAGGACCCAGTACTTC. Encoded protein: CASSEGTGVRTQYF.

The chain has TRBV7-3 and TRBJ1-3; TRBD1 matches 8 bases. V lost 2 bases, J lost 4 bases, and 7 bases stayed unmatched. From germline, CDR1 is SGHTA and CDR2 FQGTGA. The CDR3 has 16 residues. Here the CDR3 reads CASSLEQGVGGNTIYF. The CDR3 DNA reads TGTGCCAGCAGCTTAGAACAGGGGGTCGGCGGAAACACCATATATTTT.

This clonotype is labeled as medium-sized. The chain uses TRBV2 and TRBJ1-2, with 9 positions matching TRBD1. Trimming took 6 bases from V and 4 from J; bases not matched to a gene: 9. The germline V gene has CDR1 SNHLY and CDR2 FYNNEI. This CDR3 has 15 amino acids. The CDR3 loop is CASSPGGGQGYGYTF. CDR3 nucleotides: TGTGCCAGCAGCCCTGGCGGGGGACAGGGCTATGGCTACACCTTC.

The chain's CDR3 is CASSLTSRGYNEQFF. The CDR3 region has the DNA TGTGCCAGCAGCTTAACTAGTCGGGGGTACAATGAGCAGTTCTTC. The chain is built from TRBV7-3 and TRBJ2-1; a weak D match, TRBD2 (6 bases). The CDR3 covers 15 residues. Germline-derived CDR1 and CDR2 are SGHTA and FQGTGA. Trimming cost V 0 bases and J 4 bases, with 10 bases left between them.

The chain combines TRBV9 with TRBJ2-2, with D unclear. V lost 2 bases to trimming and J lost 7 bases, with 3 bases between them. Looked up from germline, CDR1 is SGDLS and CDR2 is YYNGEE. The CDR3 loop spans 11 amino acids. CDR3 sequence: CASSVGGELFF. The CDR3 coding sequence is TGTGCCAGCAGCGTGGGCGGGGAGCTGTTTTTT.

This clonotype is large in the sample. The V call is TRBV10-3, the J call TRBJ2-7; 8 nucleotides match TRBD1. Trimming at V came to 6 bases and at J to 1 base, leaving 2 bases not matched to a gene. Looked up from germline, CDR1 is ENHRY and CDR2 is SYGVKD. The CDR3 has 13 amino acids. This CDR3 is CAISRQGSYEQYF. As DNA, the CDR3 is TGTGCCATCAGCCGACAGGGGTCCTACGAGCAGTACTTC.

Of note for this clonotype: A single base separates this from a much larger clone, so it may be a read error. The chain is built from TRBV18 and TRBJ2-5, with 9 nucleotides matching TRBD2. The CDR3 contains 16 residues. With 1 base clipped from V and 4 bases from J, the junction kept 7 bases outside the gene matches. Germline V CDR1 and CDR2: KGHSH, LQKENI. CDR3 protein: CASSPRCGRVSETQYF. The CDR3 bases are TGTGCCAGCTCACCACGCTGCGGGAGGGTTTCAGAGACCCAGTACTTC.

DNA for the CDR3: TGTGCCAGCAGCATCTGGACTAGCGGGAGGAGCTCCTACGAGCAGTACTTC. This sequence encodes CASSIWTSGRSSYEQYF. The chain combines TRBV7-9 with TRBJ2-7; 14 bases align to TRBD2. Looked up from germline, CDR1 is SEHNR and CDR2 is FQNEAQ (reference sequence). After removal of 5 bases from V and 0 bases from J, the junction contained 6 bases not matched to a gene. This CDR3 contains 17 residues.

V is TRBV20-1 and J is TRBJ1-3; D unresolved. Deletions cut 6 bases from V and 0 bases from J, with 6 bases between. The CDR3 loop spans 12 amino acids. CDR1 is DFQATT, CDR2 SNEGSKA, per germline (reference sequence). The DNA for the CDR3 is TGCAGTGCCCGGAACTCTGGAAACACCATATATTTT. Translation gives CSARNSGNTIYF.